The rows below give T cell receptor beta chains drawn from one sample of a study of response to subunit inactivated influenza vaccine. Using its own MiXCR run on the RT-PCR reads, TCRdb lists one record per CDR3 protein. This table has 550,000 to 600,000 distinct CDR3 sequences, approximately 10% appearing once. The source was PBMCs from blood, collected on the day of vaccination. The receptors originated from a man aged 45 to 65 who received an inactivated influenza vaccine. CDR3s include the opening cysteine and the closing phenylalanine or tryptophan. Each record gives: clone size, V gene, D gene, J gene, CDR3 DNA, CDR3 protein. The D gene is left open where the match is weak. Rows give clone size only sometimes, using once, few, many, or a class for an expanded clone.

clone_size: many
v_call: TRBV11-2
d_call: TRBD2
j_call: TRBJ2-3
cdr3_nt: TGTGCCAGCAGCCGCGGGACTAGCGGGGGGGCCCGGGCAGATACGCAGTATTTT
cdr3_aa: CASSRGTSGGARADTQYF

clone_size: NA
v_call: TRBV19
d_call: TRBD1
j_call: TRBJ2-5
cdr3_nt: TGTGCCAGTAGTATAGATTGGGGACAGCACCAAGAGACCCAGTACTTC
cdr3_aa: CASSIDWGQHQETQYF

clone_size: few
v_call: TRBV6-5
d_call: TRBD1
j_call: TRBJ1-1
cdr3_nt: TGTGCCAGCAGTTACGAGGCAGGGGGAAAGGCTTTCTTT
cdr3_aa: CASSYEAGGKAFF

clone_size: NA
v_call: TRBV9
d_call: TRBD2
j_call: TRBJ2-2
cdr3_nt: TGTGCCAGCAGCGTAGATCTCCTAGCGGGAGTCACCGGGGAGCTGTTTTTT
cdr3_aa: CASSVDLLAGVTGELFF

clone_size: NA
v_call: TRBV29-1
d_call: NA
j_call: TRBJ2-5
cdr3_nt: TGCAGCGTGGATAGGGACGGTGGTCGGGAGACCCAGTACTTC
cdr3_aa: CSVDRDGGRETQYF

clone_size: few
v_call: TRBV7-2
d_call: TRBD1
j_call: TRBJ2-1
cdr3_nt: TGTGCCAGCCGGGGACAGGCCTCCTACAATGAGCAGTTCTTC
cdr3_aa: CASRGQASYNEQFF

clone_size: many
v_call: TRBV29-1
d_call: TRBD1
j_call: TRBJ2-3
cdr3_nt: TGCAGCGTTGACCGGACAGGGGCCACAGATACGCAGTATTTT
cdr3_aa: CSVDRTGATDTQYF

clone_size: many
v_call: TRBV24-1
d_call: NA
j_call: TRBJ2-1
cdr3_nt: TGTGCCACCAGTGATTTCCGGCAGAGCTCCTACAATGAGCAGTTCTTC
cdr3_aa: CATSDFRQSSYNEQFF

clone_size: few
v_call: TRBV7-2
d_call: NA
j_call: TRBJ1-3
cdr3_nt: TGTGCCAGCAGCTTAGGAGCAGGGATCTCTGGAAACACCATATATTTT
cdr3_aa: CASSLGAGISGNTIYF

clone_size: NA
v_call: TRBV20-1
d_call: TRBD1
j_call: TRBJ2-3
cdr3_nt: TGCAGTGCTAGAGACCGGACAGGGAGCGGTGGGACAGATACGCAGTATTTT
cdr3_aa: CSARDRTGSGGTDTQYF

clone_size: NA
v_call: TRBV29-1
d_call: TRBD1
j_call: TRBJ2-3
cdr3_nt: TGCAGCGTTGCAGGGACAGGGTATTCAGATACGCAGTATTTT
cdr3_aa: CSVAGTGYSDTQYF

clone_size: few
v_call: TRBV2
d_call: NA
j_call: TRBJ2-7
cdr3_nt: TGTGCCAGCAGAGACGACATGTACTCCTACGAGCAGTACTTC
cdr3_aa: CASRDDMYSYEQYF

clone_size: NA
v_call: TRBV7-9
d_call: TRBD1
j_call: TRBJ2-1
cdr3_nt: TGTGCCAGCAGCGAGGACAGGGGGTATGGTGAGCAGTTCTTC
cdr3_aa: CASSEDRGYGEQFF

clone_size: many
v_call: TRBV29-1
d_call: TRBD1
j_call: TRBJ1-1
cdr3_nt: TGCAGCGCCGGACAGGGGAACACTGAAGCTTTCTTT
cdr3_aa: CSAGQGNTEAFF

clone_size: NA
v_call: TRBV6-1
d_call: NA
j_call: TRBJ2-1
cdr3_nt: TGTGCCAGCAGTGCGAACCTAGCGTCCTACAATGAGCAGTTCTTC
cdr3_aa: CASSANLASYNEQFF

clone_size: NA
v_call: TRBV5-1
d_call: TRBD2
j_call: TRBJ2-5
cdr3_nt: TGCGCCAGCAGCCCCTTGGGAGGTAGCGGGGGTATTCAAGAGACCCAGTACTTC
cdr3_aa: CASSPLGGSGGIQETQYF

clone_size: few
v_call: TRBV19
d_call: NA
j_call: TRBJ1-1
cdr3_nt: TGTGCCAGTAGCGCCTACGGGGACACTGAAGCTTTCTTT
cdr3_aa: CASSAYGDTEAFF

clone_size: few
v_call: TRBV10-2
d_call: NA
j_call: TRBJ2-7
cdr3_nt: TGCGCCAGCAGTGAGTCGAGGGTTTACGAGCAGTACTTC
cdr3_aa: CASSESRVYEQYF

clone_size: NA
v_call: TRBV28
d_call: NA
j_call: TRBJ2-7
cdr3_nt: TGTGCCAGCAGTCCCCCCGCCGGGGAGCAGTACTTC
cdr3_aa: CASSPPAGEQYF

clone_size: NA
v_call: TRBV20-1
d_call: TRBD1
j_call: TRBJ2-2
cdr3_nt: TGCAGTGCTAGCGCAGGGGGAGTGGGCACCGGGGAGCTGTTTTTT
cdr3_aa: CSASAGGVGTGELFF

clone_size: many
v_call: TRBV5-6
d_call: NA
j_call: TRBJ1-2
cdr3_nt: TGTGCCAGCAGCTTGCGACAGAACTATGGCTACACCTTC
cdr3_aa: CASSLRQNYGYTF

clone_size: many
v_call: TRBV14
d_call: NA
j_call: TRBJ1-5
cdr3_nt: TGTGCCAGCAGCAAACCAAATCAGCCCCAGCATTTT
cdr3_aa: CASSKPNQPQHF

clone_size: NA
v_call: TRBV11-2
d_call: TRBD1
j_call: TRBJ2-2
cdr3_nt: TGTGCCAGCAGCCGGGGGCGGACAGGGCTGGTGAGCGGGGAGCTGTTTTTT
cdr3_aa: CASSRGRTGLVSGELFF

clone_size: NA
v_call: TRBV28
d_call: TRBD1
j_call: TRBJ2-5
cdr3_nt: TGTGCCAGCAGTCCATCACCGGGACAGGGACGGGAGACCCAGTACTTC
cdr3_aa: CASSPSPGQGRETQYF

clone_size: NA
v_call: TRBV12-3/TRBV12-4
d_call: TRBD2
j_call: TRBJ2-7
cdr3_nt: TGTGCCAGCAGTCTCCGACTAGCGGGAGACGAGCAGTACTTC
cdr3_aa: CASSLRLAGDEQYF

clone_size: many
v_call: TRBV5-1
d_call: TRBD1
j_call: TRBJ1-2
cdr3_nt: TGCGCCAGCAGAGGGACAGAAGCCGATGGCTACACCTTC
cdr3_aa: CASRGTEADGYTF

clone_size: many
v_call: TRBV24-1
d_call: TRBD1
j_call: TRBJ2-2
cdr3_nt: TGTGCCACCAGTGACGGACAGGGTAACACCGGGGAGCTGTTTTTT
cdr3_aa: CATSDGQGNTGELFF

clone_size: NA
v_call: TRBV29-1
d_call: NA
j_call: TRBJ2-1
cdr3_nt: TGCAGCGTTGAGAGGGTTCTTGAGCAGTTCTTC
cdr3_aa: CSVERVLEQFF

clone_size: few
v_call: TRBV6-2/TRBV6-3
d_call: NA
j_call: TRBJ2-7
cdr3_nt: TGTGCCAGCATAGGACACGGATCCTCCTACGAGCAGTACTTC
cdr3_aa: CASIGHGSSYEQYF

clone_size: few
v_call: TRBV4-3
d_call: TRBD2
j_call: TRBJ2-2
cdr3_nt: TGCGCCAGCGGCTTAGCGGGGCCCCACACCGGGGAGCTGTTTTTT
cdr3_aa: CASGLAGPHTGELFF

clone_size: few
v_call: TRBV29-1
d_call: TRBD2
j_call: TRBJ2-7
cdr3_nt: TGCAGCGTTGCGGCTAGCGGGAGCTACTACGAGCAGTACTTC
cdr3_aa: CSVAASGSYYEQYF

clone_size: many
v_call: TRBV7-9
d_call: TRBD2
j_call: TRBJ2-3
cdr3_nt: TGTGCCAGCAGCTTCCCCTCGGGTGAGCGGGGGTCAGATACGCAGTATTTT
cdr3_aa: CASSFPSGERGSDTQYF

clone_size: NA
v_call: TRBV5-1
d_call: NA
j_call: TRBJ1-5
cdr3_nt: TGCGCCAGCAGCTTGGAGTACCGTGGGGAGGGGTACGGTCAGCCCCAGCATTTT
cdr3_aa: CASSLEYRGEGYGQPQHF

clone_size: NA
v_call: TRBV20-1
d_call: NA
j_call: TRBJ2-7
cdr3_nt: TGCAGTGCTAGAGACCTGAACCCCTACGAGCAGTACTTC
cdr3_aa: CSARDLNPYEQYF

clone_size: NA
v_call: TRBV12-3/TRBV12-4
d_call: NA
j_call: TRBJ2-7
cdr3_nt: TGTGCCAGCAGTTTTAGGGGGGCGGACGAGCAGTACTTC
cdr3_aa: CASSFRGADEQYF

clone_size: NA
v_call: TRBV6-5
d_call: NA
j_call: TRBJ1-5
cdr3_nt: TGTGCCAGCAGTTACGGGGTAAATAGCAATCAGCCCCAGCATTTT
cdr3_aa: CASSYGVNSNQPQHF

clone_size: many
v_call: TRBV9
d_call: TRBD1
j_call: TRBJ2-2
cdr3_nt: TGTGCCAGCAGCTTTAACCCCGGCGACAGGGGAACCGGGGAGCTGTTTTTT
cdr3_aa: CASSFNPGDRGTGELFF

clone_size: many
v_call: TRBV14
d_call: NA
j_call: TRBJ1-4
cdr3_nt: TGTGCCAGCAGCCAAGTTGCTAATGAAAAACTGTTTTTT
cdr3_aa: CASSQVANEKLFF

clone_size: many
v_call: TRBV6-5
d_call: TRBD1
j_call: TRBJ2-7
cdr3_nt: TGTGCCAGCAGTTACTTGGGACAGGCGCTCTACGAGCAGTACTTC
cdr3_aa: CASSYLGQALYEQYF

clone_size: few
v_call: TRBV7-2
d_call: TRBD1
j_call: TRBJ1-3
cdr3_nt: TGTGCCAGCGGAATCTTTGGGACAGGGACTGGAAACACCATATATTTT
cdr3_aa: CASGIFGTGTGNTIYF

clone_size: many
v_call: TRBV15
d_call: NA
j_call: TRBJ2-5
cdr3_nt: TGTGCCACCAGCCCCTGGGAAGGGGAGACCCAGTACTTC
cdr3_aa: CATSPWEGETQYF

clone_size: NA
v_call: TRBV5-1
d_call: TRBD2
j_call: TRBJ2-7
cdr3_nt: TGCGCCAGCAGCTTGGCCCTAGCGGGAGGAGGAGAGCAGTACTTC
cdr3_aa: CASSLALAGGGEQYF

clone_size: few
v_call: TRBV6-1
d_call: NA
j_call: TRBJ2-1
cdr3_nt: TGTGCCAGCAGTGTAGCGTGGGGGAATGAGCAGTTCTTC
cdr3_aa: CASSVAWGNEQFF

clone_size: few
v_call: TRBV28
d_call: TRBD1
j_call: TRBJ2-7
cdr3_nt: TGTGCCAGCAGTAGGGACAGGCCCTACGAGCAGTACTTC
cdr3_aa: CASSRDRPYEQYF

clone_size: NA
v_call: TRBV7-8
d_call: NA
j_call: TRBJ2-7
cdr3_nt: TGTGCCAGCAGAAACAGGGACTCCTACGAGCAGTACTTC
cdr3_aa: CASRNRDSYEQYF

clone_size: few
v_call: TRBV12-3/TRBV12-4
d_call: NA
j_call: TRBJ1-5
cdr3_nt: TGTGCCAGCAGTTTTTTCCAGGGGCAGCCCCAGCATTTT
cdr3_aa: CASSFFQGQPQHF

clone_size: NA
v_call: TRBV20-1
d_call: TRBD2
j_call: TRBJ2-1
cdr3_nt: TGCAGTGCTAGCGGCCCCCGACTAGCAACCTTTAATGAGCAGTTCTTC
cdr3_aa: CSASGPRLATFNEQFF

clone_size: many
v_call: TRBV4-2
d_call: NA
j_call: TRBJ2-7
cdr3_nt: TGTGCCAGCAGCCAAGGATATAGTGATACCTACGAGCAGTACTTC
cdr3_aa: CASSQGYSDTYEQYF